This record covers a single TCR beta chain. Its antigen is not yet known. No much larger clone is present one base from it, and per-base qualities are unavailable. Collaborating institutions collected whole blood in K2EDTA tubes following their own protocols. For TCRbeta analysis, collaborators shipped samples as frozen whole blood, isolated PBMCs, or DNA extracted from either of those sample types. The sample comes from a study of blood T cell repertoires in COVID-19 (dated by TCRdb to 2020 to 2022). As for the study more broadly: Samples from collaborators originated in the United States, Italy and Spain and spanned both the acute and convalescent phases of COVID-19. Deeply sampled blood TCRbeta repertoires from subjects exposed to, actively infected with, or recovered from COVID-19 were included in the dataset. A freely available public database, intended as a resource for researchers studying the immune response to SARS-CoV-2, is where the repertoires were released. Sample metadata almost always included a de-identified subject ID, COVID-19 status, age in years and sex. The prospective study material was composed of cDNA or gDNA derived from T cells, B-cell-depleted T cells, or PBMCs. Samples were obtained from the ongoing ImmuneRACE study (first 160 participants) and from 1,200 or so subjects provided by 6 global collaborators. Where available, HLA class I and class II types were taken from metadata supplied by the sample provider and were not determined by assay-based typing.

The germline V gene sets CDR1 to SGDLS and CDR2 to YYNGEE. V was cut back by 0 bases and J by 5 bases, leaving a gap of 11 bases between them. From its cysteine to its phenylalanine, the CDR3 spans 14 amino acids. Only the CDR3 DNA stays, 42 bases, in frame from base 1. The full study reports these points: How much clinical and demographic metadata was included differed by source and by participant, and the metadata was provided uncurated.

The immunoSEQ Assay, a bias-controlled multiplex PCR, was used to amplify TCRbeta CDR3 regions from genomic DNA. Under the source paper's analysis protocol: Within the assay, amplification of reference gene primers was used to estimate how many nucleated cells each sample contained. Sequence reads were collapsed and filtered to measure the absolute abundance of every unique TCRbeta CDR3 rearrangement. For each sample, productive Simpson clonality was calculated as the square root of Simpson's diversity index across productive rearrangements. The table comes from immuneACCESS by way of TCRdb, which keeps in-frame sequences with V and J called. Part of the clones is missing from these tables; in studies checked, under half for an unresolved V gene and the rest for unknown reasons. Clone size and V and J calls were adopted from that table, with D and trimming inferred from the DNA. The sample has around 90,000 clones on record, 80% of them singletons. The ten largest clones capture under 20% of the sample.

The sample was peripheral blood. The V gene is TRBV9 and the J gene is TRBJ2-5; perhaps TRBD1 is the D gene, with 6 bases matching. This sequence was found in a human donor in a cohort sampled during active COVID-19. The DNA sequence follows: TGTGCCAGCAGCGTAGGGAACAGGGTTGAGACCCAGTACTTC. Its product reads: CASSVGNRVETQYF.